The 15 T cell receptor beta chains below all came from one sample that was sequenced in a study of Graves' ophthalmopathy and Graves' hyperthyroidism. The authors amplified TCR beta CDR3 regions from RNA transcripts. First-round RT-PCR employed HTBI primers, with a second-round multiplex PCR after it. MiXCR, run by TCRdb on the multiplex PCR reads, gives a single entry per CDR3 protein. The sample has around 1.1 million distinct CDR3 sequences, less than 45% seen once. The sample consisted of peripheral blood or thyroid tissue (not recorded which). These receptors were obtained from an adult man with Graves' hyperthyroidism.

In regard to this clonotype: A junction boundary mismatches the germline segment, possibly from a read error. The chain uses TRBV6-1 and TRBJ2-7; D is possibly TRBD2 (6 bases). This CDR3 is 14 amino acids long. Germline CDR1 MNHNS, CDR2 SASEGT. The CDR3 nucleotides are TGTGCCAGCAGGCCGGCGGGAACTACCTACAAGCAGTACTTC. Translated: CASRPAGTTYKQYF.

This clonotype has ten or more counts. This chain links TRBV5-1 with TRBJ1-1, with D perhaps matching TRBD1 (5 bases). Germline V gene data show CDR1 as SGHRS and CDR2 as YFSETQ. Trimming stripped 4 bases from V and 1 base from J, with 14 bases between. This CDR3 is built from 15 residues. CDR3 amino acids: CASSQSGAPNTEAFF. CDR3 sequence (DNA): TGCGCCAGCAGCCAAAGCGGGGCGCCGAACACTGAAGCTTTCTTT. Filled out from reference TRBV5-1 and TRBJ1-1, the complete variable domain reads KAGVTQTPRYLIKTRGQQVTLSCSPISGHRSVSWYQQTPGQGLQFLFEYFSETQRNKGNFPGRFSGRQFSNSRSEMNVSTLELGDSALYLCASSQSGAPNTEAFFGQGTRLTVV.

This clonotype was counted at least ten times. The chain is built from TRBV5-8 and TRBJ2-5, with 7 bases fitting TRBD1. CDR3 length: 14 amino acids. V trimming: 3 bases; J trimming: 1 base; junction bases outside the gene matches: 3. Germline loops: CDR1 SGHTS, CDR2 YDEGEE. The CDR3 is CASSWGTAQETQYF. The CDR3 nucleotides read TGTGCCAGCAGCTGGGGGACAGCCCAAGAGACCCAGTACTTC.

This clonotype was found many times. The rearrangement joins TRBV15 to TRBJ1-1; possible D gene TRBD1, 6 bases. V lost 2 bases to trimming and J lost 4 bases, with 14 bases between them. In germline, CDR1 is LNHNV, CDR2 YYDKDF (reference sequence). This CDR3 is 15 amino acids long. The CDR3 DNA follows: TGTGCCACCAGCAGAAAGGGGGGGGGGGTCACTGAAGCTTTCTTT. As protein: CATSRKGGGVTEAFF.

The V gene is TRBV10-3, the J gene TRBJ1-1; D remains unclear. Looked up from germline, CDR1 is ENHRY and CDR2 is SYGVKD. The CDR3 loop spans 13 amino acids. V was pared by 5 bases and J by 4 bases, with 11 bases between. The CDR3 DNA follows: TGTGCCATCAGTTACTCCTCTGGCACTGAAGCTTTCTTT. It yields the protein CAISYSSGTEAFF.

V gene TRBV25-1 combines with J gene TRBJ2-1; 13 positions match TRBD2. J lost 7 bases, V lost 1 base, and 4 bases had no gene match. CDR1 is MGHDK and CDR2 is SYGVNS in the germline V gene. The CDR3 consists of 16 residues. CDR3 protein: CASSEWWTSGGNEQFF. The CDR3 nucleotides are TGTGCCAGCAGTGAATGGTGGACTAGCGGGGGTAATGAGCAGTTCTTC.

This clonotype came up a few times. The gene calls are TRBV11-2 and TRBJ1-6; D perhaps matches TRBD1 (6 bases). This CDR3 region has 16 residues. Germline CDR1 and CDR2: SGHAT and FQNNGV. Trimming cost V 5 bases and J 8 bases, with 19 bases left between them. The CDR3 region is CASSPEGDTEYSPLHF. CDR3 nucleotides: TGTGCCAGCAGCCCCGAGGGGGACACAGAATATTCACCCCTCCACTTT.

V and J are TRBV3-1 and TRBJ1-2; the D is unclear. Between the trimmed V and J ends, which lost 4 bases and 4 bases, there was a span of 16 bases. CDR1 and CDR2 (germline): LGHDT, YNNKEL (reference sequence). The CDR3 loop spans 15 amino acids. The CDR3 coding sequence is TGTGCCAGCAGCCGGGCAGCAGCTTTAGGCTATGGCTACACCTTC. The encoded protein is CASSRAAALGYGYTF.

This clonotype was observed a few times. The V call is TRBV29-1, the J call TRBJ2-5; 7 positions agree with TRBD2. The last part of the DNA fits TRBJ2-1 better; the J call may be wrong. CDR3 length: 12 amino acids. CDR1 SQVTM and CDR2 ANQGSEA come from the germline V gene. The CDR3 here is CSVAGGEGEQFF. In DNA form, the CDR3 reads TGCAGCGTTGCCGGCGGGGAGGGAGAGCAGTTCTTC.

The V call is TRBV12-3 or TRBV12-4, the J call TRBJ2-2; weak D call: TRBD1 (6 bases). The V end was cut by 0 bases, the J end by 5 bases, with 13 bases between. The CDR3 sequence is 16 residues long. The CDR3 coding sequence is TGTGCCAGCAGTTTAGCGCTTGCAGGGGTAACCGGGGAGCTGTTTTTT. This encodes CASSLALAGVTGELFF.

V usage is TRBV2 and J usage is TRBJ2-3, with 11 bases that match TRBD2. The CDR3 spans 14 residues. With V trimmed by 7 bases and J by 8 bases, 8 bases remained unmatched. The germline V gene encodes CDR1 SNHLY and CDR2 FYNNEI. The CDR3 region is CASIGSSGGGTQYF. Here the CDR3 DNA reads TGTGCCAGCATCGGGAGTAGCGGGGGGGGTACGCAGTATTTT.

This clonotype was observed a handful of times. The J gene is TRBJ1-2, the V gene TRBV4-2; D is unresolved. V lost 4 bases to trimming and J lost 3 bases, with 12 bases between them. The CDR3 sequence is 14 residues long. The germline CDR1 and CDR2 sequences are LGHNA and YNFKEQ. For the CDR3, the DNA is TGTGCCAGCAGCCCCCTCGGAGAACACTATGGCTACACCTTC. Protein: CASSPLGEHYGYTF.

As regards this clonotype: It is likely a read error, because the conserved phenylalanine at the end of the CDR3 is missing. The chain combines TRBV12-3 or TRBV12-4 with TRBJ1-5; possibly TRBD1 for D (6 bases). The CDR3 spans 15 residues. V lost 3 bases and J lost 5, with 14 bases in between. This CDR3 is CASSLDWGADQPQHS. DNA for the CDR3: TGTGCCAGCAGTTTGGATTGGGGGGCCGATCAGCCCCAGCATTCT.

The chain joins TRBV7-2 to TRBJ1-6; 10 positions agree with TRBD1. This CDR3 region has 15 residues. Germline trimming cut 6 bases from V and 7 bases from J; bases unmatched to any gene: 6. CDR1 SGHTA and CDR2 FQGNSA come from the germline V gene. CDR3 region: CASSKDRGVNSPLHF. Here the CDR3 DNA reads TGTGCCAGCAGTAAGGACAGGGGGGTCAATTCACCCCTCCACTTT.

This rearrangement joins TRBV5-5 to TRBJ1-2; no definite D call. The V and J ends lost 3 bases and 7 bases respectively, with 13 bases between them. The CDR3 runs to 13 residues. Germline V gives CDR1 SGHKS, CDR2 YYEKEE (reference sequence). The CDR3 loop is CASSSRVLSGYTF. The CDR3 DNA sequence: TGTGCCAGCAGCTCCCGGGTTTTGAGTGGCTACACCTTC.